The entry that follows covers one T cell receptor beta chain sequence. Deletions cut 4 bases from V and 6 bases from J, with 12 bases between. There are 13 residues in the CDR3. Germline CDR1 is WNHNN and CDR2 is SYGVQD (reference sequence). In the original analysis: The authors estimated nucleated cell counts from reference gene primer amplification. The protocol was immunoSEQ multiplex PCR, while the TCRdb copy is restricted to in-frame clones and leaves out a portion. V, J and clone size were drawn from that table, and D and trimming were deduced from the DNA. The data contain some 300,000 clones, roughly 90% of them seen just once; the ten biggest clones take up roughly 1%. In terms of age and location, participants ranged from roughly 18 to 95 years and lived in about 25 US areas. Assignment of participants to cohorts was predicated upon participant-reported clinical history. The recovered donors of Cohort 3 showed two negative PCRs, clearance, or symptom resolution.

This entry comes from a study of blood T cell repertoires in COVID-19. The rearrangement joins TRBV10-1 to TRBJ1-1; no definite D call. The sample was PBMCs or T cells enriched from blood (not recorded which). The sequence was obtained from a woman aged 25 to 45 who had recovered from COVID-19. The CDR3 sequence: CASSVSVQAEAFF. The CDR3 DNA sequence: TGCGCCAGCAGTGTCTCGGTGCAAGCTGAAGCTTTCTTT.